This is a list of T cell receptor beta chains from one sample in a study of control samples from healthy donors and cancer patients. The assay was immunoSEQ multiplex PCR, and TCRdb's table has in-frame clones only and misses some. Here the sample spans around 200,000 clones, approximately 92% being singletons. The source material was blood. These receptors all come from a man aged 18-30 years in good health. The CDR3 runs from the conserved cysteine through the conserved F or W. Each record gives: clone size, V gene, D gene, J gene, CDR3 protein, CDR3 DNA. A D gene is named only where the DNA matches it firmly. Size tells how often a clone was seen (once, few, many) or the class of an expanded clone, and some rows leave it out.

clone_size: -; v_call: TRBV18; d_call: -; j_call: TRBJ2-7; cdr3_aa: CASSPVQDAYEQYF; cdr3_nt: TGTGCCAGCTCACCCGTACAGGATGCCTACGAGCAGTACTTC
clone_size: -; v_call: TRBV2; d_call: TRBD1; j_call: TRBJ1-4; cdr3_aa: CASSVLKGTVGLGTRGKLFF; cdr3_nt: TGTGCCAGCAGTGTCCTTAAGGGGACAGTAGGCCTCGGTACTCGGGGAAAACTGTTTTTT
clone_size: -; v_call: TRBV6-5; d_call: -; j_call: TRBJ2-2; cdr3_aa: CASSRKRGSTGELFF; cdr3_nt: TGTGCCAGCAGCAGGAAACGGGGCAGCACCGGGGAGCTGTTTTTT
clone_size: many; v_call: TRBV6-5; d_call: TRBD1; j_call: TRBJ1-2; cdr3_aa: CASGFRDRGLYGYTF; cdr3_nt: TGTGCCAGCGGTTTCCGGGACAGGGGGCTCTATGGCTACACCTTC
clone_size: -; v_call: TRBV4-2; d_call: -; j_call: TRBJ2-4; cdr3_aa: CASSPPGNIQYF; cdr3_nt: TGTGCCAGCAGCCCCCCGGGGAACATTCAGTACTTC
clone_size: -; v_call: TRBV2; d_call: -; j_call: TRBJ2-7; cdr3_aa: CASSDRRYEQYF; cdr3_nt: TGTGCCAGCAGCGACAGGAGGTACGAGCAGTACTTC
clone_size: -; v_call: TRBV18; d_call: -; j_call: TRBJ1-2; cdr3_aa: CASSPTRGPIYGYTF; cdr3_nt: TGTGCCAGCTCACCAACCCGGGGACCTATCTATGGCTACACCTTC
clone_size: once; v_call: TRBV25-1; d_call: -; j_call: TRBJ2-5; cdr3_aa: CASSEYRGVGGQETQYF; cdr3_nt: TGTGCCAGCAGTGAATATCGGGGAGTCGGTGGACAAGAGACCCAGTACTTC
clone_size: -; v_call: TRBV7-6; d_call: -; j_call: TRBJ1-3; cdr3_aa: CASSHMGPGNTIYF; cdr3_nt: TGTGCCAGCAGTCATATGGGCCCGGGAAACACCATATATTTT
clone_size: -; v_call: TRBV24-1; d_call: TRBD2; j_call: TRBJ2-1; cdr3_aa: CATSDPVIAGSSYNEQFF; cdr3_nt: TGTGCCACCAGTGATCCGGTGATAGCGGGGAGCTCCTACAATGAGCAGTTCTTC
clone_size: -; v_call: TRBV5-4; d_call: -; j_call: TRBJ2-3; cdr3_aa: CASSLPSQNTDTQYF; cdr3_nt: TGTGCCAGCAGCTTGCCAAGCCAGAACACAGATACGCAGTATTTT
clone_size: -; v_call: TRBV7-2; d_call: -; j_call: TRBJ1-3; cdr3_aa: CASSPSPSVGNTIYF; cdr3_nt: TGTGCCAGCAGCCCGAGCCCCTCGGTTGGAAACACCATATATTTT
clone_size: -; v_call: TRBV18; d_call: -; j_call: TRBJ1-1; cdr3_aa: CASSPRRVSDRMNTEAFF; cdr3_nt: TGTGCCAGCTCACCAAGACGGGTCTCAGACCGCATGAACACTGAAGCTTTCTTT
clone_size: -; v_call: TRBV7-9; d_call: -; j_call: TRBJ1-1; cdr3_aa: CASSTKNQGQLNTEAFF; cdr3_nt: TGTGCCAGCAGCACTAAGAACCAGGGACAACTGAACACTGAAGCTTTCTTT
clone_size: -; v_call: TRBV30; d_call: TRBD2; j_call: TRBJ2-3; cdr3_aa: CAWRSGVGTDTQYF; cdr3_nt: TGTGCCTGGAGGAGCGGGGTCGGCACAGATACGCAGTATTTT
clone_size: -; v_call: TRBV3-1/TRBV3-2; d_call: -; j_call: TRBJ2-4; cdr3_aa: CASSRRGENIQYF; cdr3_nt: TGTGCCAGCAGCCGCAGAGGGGAAAACATTCAGTACTTC
clone_size: -; v_call: TRBV20-1; d_call: TRBD1; j_call: TRBJ1-1; cdr3_aa: CSASQGVLSRTEAFF; cdr3_nt: TGCAGTGCTAGTCAGGGGGTATTGAGTAGGACTGAAGCTTTCTTT
clone_size: once; v_call: TRBV6-5; d_call: -; j_call: TRBJ1-1; cdr3_aa: CASSKRSGANTEAFF; cdr3_nt: TGTGCCAGCAGTAAGCGGTCGGGGGCGAACACTGAAGCTTTCTTT
clone_size: -; v_call: TRBV5-1; d_call: TRBD2; j_call: TRBJ2-1; cdr3_aa: CASSLVAGGGNEQFF; cdr3_nt: TGCGCCAGCAGCTTGGTTGCGGGGGGTGGCAATGAGCAGTTCTTC
clone_size: -; v_call: TRBV30; d_call: -; j_call: TRBJ1-1; cdr3_aa: CAWSPLVNTEAFF; cdr3_nt: TGTGCCTGGAGTCCCCTTGTGAACACTGAAGCTTTCTTT
clone_size: once; v_call: TRBV5-1; d_call: TRBD2; j_call: TRBJ2-1; cdr3_aa: CASATSGGVYNEQFF; cdr3_nt: TGCGCCAGCGCAACCAGCGGGGGGGTCTACAATGAGCAGTTCTTC
clone_size: -; v_call: TRBV7-2; d_call: -; j_call: TRBJ2-2; cdr3_aa: CASRDGNTGELFF; cdr3_nt: TGTGCCAGCAGGGACGGGAACACCGGGGAGCTGTTTTTT
clone_size: -; v_call: TRBV29-1; d_call: -; j_call: TRBJ2-5; cdr3_aa: CSVAGDLFETQYF; cdr3_nt: TGCAGCGTTGCAGGGGATCTTTTCGAGACCCAGTACTTC
clone_size: once; v_call: TRBV24-1; d_call: -; j_call: TRBJ1-3; cdr3_aa: CATRGESRGNTIYF; cdr3_nt: TGTGCCACCAGGGGGGAGTCCCGAGGAAACACCATATATTTT
clone_size: -; v_call: TRBV3-1/TRBV3-2; d_call: TRBD1; j_call: TRBJ1-5; cdr3_aa: CASSQYSGGSGDQPQHF; cdr3_nt: TGTGCCAGCAGCCAATACTCAGGGGGCTCGGGAGATCAGCCCCAGCATTTT
clone_size: -; v_call: TRBV27; d_call: -; j_call: TRBJ1-6; cdr3_aa: CASSPPVGGSSYNSPLHF; cdr3_nt: TGTGCCAGCAGCCCGCCCGTCGGGGGGAGCTCCTATAATTCACCCCTCCACTTT
clone_size: -; v_call: TRBV28; d_call: -; j_call: TRBJ2-7; cdr3_aa: CASSRTSLYEQYF; cdr3_nt: TGTGCCAGCAGTCGTACTAGTCTCTACGAGCAGTACTTC
clone_size: few; v_call: TRBV2; d_call: -; j_call: TRBJ2-7; cdr3_aa: CASSGQYEQYF; cdr3_nt: TGTGCCAGCTCCGGCCAATACGAGCAGTACTTC
clone_size: -; v_call: TRBV2; d_call: TRBD2; j_call: TRBJ2-5; cdr3_aa: CASSASGGGQETQYF; cdr3_nt: TGTGCCAGCAGTGCAAGCGGGGGGGGGCAAGAGACCCAGTACTTC
clone_size: -; v_call: TRBV29-1; d_call: -; j_call: TRBJ1-1; cdr3_aa: CSVGGTGTTEAFF; cdr3_nt: TGCAGCGTTGGAGGGACCGGGACCACTGAAGCTTTCTTT
clone_size: -; v_call: TRBV2; d_call: TRBD2; j_call: TRBJ2-7; cdr3_aa: CASSKLAGTYEQYF; cdr3_nt: TGTGCCAGCAGTAAACTAGCGGGGACCTACGAGCAGTACTTC
clone_size: -; v_call: TRBV28; d_call: TRBD1; j_call: TRBJ2-2; cdr3_aa: CASSLQSGGISGGELFF; cdr3_nt: TGTGCCAGCAGTTTACAATCAGGGGGCATCTCGGGCGGGGAGCTGTTTTTT
clone_size: -; v_call: TRBV5-1; d_call: TRBD2; j_call: TRBJ2-5; cdr3_aa: CASSLEVAGGETQYF; cdr3_nt: TGCGCCAGCAGCTTGGAGGTAGCGGGGGGGGAGACCCAGTACTTC
clone_size: -; v_call: TRBV7-3; d_call: -; j_call: TRBJ1-1; cdr3_aa: CASSLEVNTEAFF; cdr3_nt: TGTGCCAGCAGCTTAGAGGTGAACACTGAAGCTTTCTTT
clone_size: -; v_call: TRBV27; d_call: TRBD1; j_call: TRBJ1-2; cdr3_aa: CAAKPGTGAYYGYTF; cdr3_nt: TGTGCCGCCAAACCCGGGACAGGGGCCTACTATGGCTACACCTTC
clone_size: -; v_call: TRBV6-2/TRBV6-3; d_call: TRBD1; j_call: TRBJ1-4; cdr3_aa: CASSYSNERGLGEKLFF; cdr3_nt: TGTGCCAGCAGTTACTCAAACGAGAGGGGGCTCGGTGAAAAACTGTTTTTT
clone_size: -; v_call: TRBV28; d_call: -; j_call: TRBJ2-7; cdr3_aa: CASRVQYEQYF; cdr3_nt: TGTGCCAGCAGAGTCCAATACGAGCAGTACTTC
clone_size: -; v_call: TRBV18; d_call: -; j_call: TRBJ2-7; cdr3_aa: CASSPPGPGASYEQYF; cdr3_nt: TGTGCCAGCTCACCACCTGGTCCAGGTGCCTCCTACGAGCAGTACTTC
clone_size: -; v_call: TRBV18; d_call: TRBD1; j_call: TRBJ2-3; cdr3_aa: CASSPSQGVDTQYF; cdr3_nt: TGTGCCAGCTCACCTTCCCAGGGGGTAGATACGCAGTATTTT
clone_size: -; v_call: TRBV3-1/TRBV3-2; d_call: -; j_call: TRBJ1-1; cdr3_aa: CASSQEDRSLGGTEAFF; cdr3_nt: TGTGCCAGCAGCCAAGAAGACAGAAGCTTAGGGGGCACTGAAGCTTTCTTT
clone_size: -; v_call: TRBV10-3; d_call: -; j_call: TRBJ1-2; cdr3_aa: CAISESGGAAGYGYTF; cdr3_nt: TGTGCCATCAGTGAGTCCGGGGGGGCCGCAGGGTATGGCTACACCTTC
clone_size: -; v_call: TRBV28; d_call: TRBD1; j_call: TRBJ1-5; cdr3_aa: CASRDDRGLGNQPQHF; cdr3_nt: TGTGCCAGCAGAGACGACAGGGGGCTAGGCAATCAGCCCCAGCATTTT
clone_size: -; v_call: TRBV5-6; d_call: -; j_call: TRBJ1-2; cdr3_aa: CASSLEGYGYTF; cdr3_nt: TGTGCCAGCAGCTTGGAGGGATATGGCTACACCTTC
clone_size: -; v_call: TRBV19; d_call: TRBD1; j_call: TRBJ1-3; cdr3_aa: CASSRDRGNTIYF; cdr3_nt: TGTGCCAGCAGCCGGGACAGGGGAAACACCATATATTTT
clone_size: -; v_call: TRBV5-1; d_call: -; j_call: TRBJ1-3; cdr3_aa: CASSAGFLSGNTIYF; cdr3_nt: TGCGCCAGCAGCGCGGGTTTCCTCTCTGGAAACACCATATATTTT
clone_size: -; v_call: TRBV19; d_call: TRBD2; j_call: TRBJ2-1; cdr3_aa: CASSIPGLAGGPGEQFF; cdr3_nt: TGTGCCAGTAGTATCCCGGGACTAGCGGGGGGGCCGGGTGAGCAGTTCTTC
clone_size: -; v_call: TRBV6-5; d_call: TRBD1; j_call: TRBJ1-2; cdr3_aa: CASSTPGQDKNGYTF; cdr3_nt: TGTGCCAGCAGTACACCGGGACAGGATAAGAATGGCTACACCTTC
clone_size: -; v_call: TRBV3-1/TRBV3-2; d_call: TRBD1; j_call: TRBJ1-1; cdr3_aa: CASSQNFRPGQGNTEAFF; cdr3_nt: TGTGCCAGCAGCCAAAACTTCCGACCGGGACAGGGGAACACTGAAGCTTTCTTT
clone_size: -; v_call: TRBV27; d_call: -; j_call: TRBJ2-6; cdr3_aa: CASSGSGSGANVLTF; cdr3_nt: TGTGCCAGCAGCGGATCGGGCTCTGGGGCCAACGTCCTGACTTTC
clone_size: -; v_call: TRBV5-4; d_call: TRBD1; j_call: TRBJ1-4; cdr3_aa: CASSLGGTGGTEKLFF; cdr3_nt: TGTGCCAGCAGCTTGGGAGGGACAGGGGGGACCGAAAAACTGTTTTTT
clone_size: -; v_call: TRBV12-5; d_call: TRBD1; j_call: TRBJ2-5; cdr3_aa: CASGLTVTGKETQYF; cdr3_nt: TGTGCTAGTGGTTTGACGGTGACAGGGAAAGAGACCCAGTACTTC